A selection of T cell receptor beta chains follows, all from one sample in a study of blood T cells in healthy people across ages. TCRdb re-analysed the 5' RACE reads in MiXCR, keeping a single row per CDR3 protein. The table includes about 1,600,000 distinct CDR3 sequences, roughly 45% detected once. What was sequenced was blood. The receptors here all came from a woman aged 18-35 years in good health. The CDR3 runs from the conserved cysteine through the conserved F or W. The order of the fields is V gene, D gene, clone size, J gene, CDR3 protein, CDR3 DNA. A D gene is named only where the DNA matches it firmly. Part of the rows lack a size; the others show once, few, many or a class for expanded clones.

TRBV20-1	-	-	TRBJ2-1	CSARELETRPYNEQFF	TGCAGTGCTAGAGAACTCGAGACTAGACCCTACAATGAGCAGTTCTTC
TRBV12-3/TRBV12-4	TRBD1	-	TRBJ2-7	CASSVDRVNEQYF	TGTGCCAGCAGTGTAGACAGGGTAAACGAGCAGTACTTC
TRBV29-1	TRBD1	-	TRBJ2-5	CSVFGQGRWSQETQYF	TGCAGCGTTTTTGGACAGGGGCGATGGAGCCAAGAGACCCAGTACTTC
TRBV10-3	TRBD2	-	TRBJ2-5	CAVAGGEETQYF	TGTGCCGTAGCGGGGGGGGAAGAGACCCAGTACTTC
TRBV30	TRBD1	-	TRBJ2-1	CAWSFLTGDEQFF	TGTGCCTGGAGTTTCCTCACAGGGGATGAGCAGTTCTTC
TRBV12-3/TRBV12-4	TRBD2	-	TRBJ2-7	CASSPPGLAGVKNEQYF	TGTGCCAGCAGTCCCCCGGGATTAGCGGGAGTGAAGAACGAGCAGTACTTC
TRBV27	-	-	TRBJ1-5	CATWVARARAYSNQPQHF	TGTGCCACCTGGGTGGCCAGGGCAAGGGCCTATAGCAATCAGCCCCAGCATTTT
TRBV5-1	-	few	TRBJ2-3	CASSLALVTDTQYF	TGCGCCAGCAGCTTGGCGCTAGTTACAGATACGCAGTATTTT
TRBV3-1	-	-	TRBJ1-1	CASSQTGRLVNTEAFF	TGTGCCAGCAGCCAAACAGGGCGGTTGGTGAACACTGAAGCTTTCTTT
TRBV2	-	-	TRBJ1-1	CASSDEANTEAFF	TGTGCCAGCAGTGATGAGGCTAACACTGAAGCTTTCTTT
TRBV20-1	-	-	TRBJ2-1	CSAPGQLSNYNEQFF	TGCAGTGCCCCAGGTCAATTATCTAACTACAATGAGCAGTTCTTC
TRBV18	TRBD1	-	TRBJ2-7	CASSRGTDYEQYF	TGTGCCAGCTCACGTGGGACAGACTACGAGCAGTACTTC
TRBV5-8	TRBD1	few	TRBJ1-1	CASSLKTGWNTEAFF	TGTGCCAGCAGCTTAAAGACAGGGTGGAACACTGAAGCTTTCTTT
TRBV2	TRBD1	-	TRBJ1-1	CASSEWLSVDRRGQRDTEAFF	TGTGCCAGCAGTGAGTGGCTTTCAGTCGACAGAAGGGGGCAGAGGGACACTGAAGCTTTCTTT
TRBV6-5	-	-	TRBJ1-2	CASSVGRGAYGYTF	TGTGCCAGCAGCGTAGGCCGGGGGGCGTATGGCTACACCTTC
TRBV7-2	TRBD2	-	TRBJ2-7	CASSFLPSGRATSYEQYF	TGTGCCAGCAGCTTCCTACCTAGCGGGAGGGCCACGTCCTACGAGCAGTACTTC
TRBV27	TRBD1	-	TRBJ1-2	CASWTGGSGGYTF	TGTGCCAGCTGGACAGGGGGAAGCGGAGGCTACACCTTC
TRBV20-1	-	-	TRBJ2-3	CSAGTSTSTDTQYF	TGCAGTGCTGGGACGTCGACTAGCACAGATACGCAGTATTTT
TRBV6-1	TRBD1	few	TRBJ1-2	CASNRDRESYGYTF	TGTGCCTCCAACCGGGACAGGGAGAGCTATGGCTACACCTTC
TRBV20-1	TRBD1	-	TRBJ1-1	CSASPGGTGVTEAFF	TGCAGTGCTAGCCCGGGGGGGACAGGGGTCACTGAAGCTTTCTTT
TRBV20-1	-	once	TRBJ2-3	CSARLVIGTQYF	TGCAGTGCCCGACTAGTCATAGGTACGCAGTATTTT
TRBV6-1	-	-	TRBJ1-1	CASPPTGEVGEAFF	TGTGCCAGCCCCCCCACCGGAGAGGTCGGTGAAGCTTTCTTT
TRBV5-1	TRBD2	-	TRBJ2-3	CASSPTLAGGPIDTQYF	TGCGCCAGCAGCCCCACCCTAGCGGGAGGGCCCATAGATACGCAGTATTTT
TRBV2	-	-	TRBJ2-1	CASGGTRNEQFF	TGTGCCAGCGGGGGTACACGAAATGAGCAGTTCTTC
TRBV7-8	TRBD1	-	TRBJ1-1	CASRIGTGNTEAFF	TGTGCCAGCAGGATCGGGACAGGGAACACTGAAGCTTTCTTT
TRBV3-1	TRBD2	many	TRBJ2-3	CASSQFPAGSEDTQYF	TGTGCCAGCAGCCAATTCCCAGCGGGGTCCGAAGATACGCAGTATTTT
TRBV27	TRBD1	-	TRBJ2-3	CASSLQGALGTDTQYF	TGTGCCAGCAGTTTGCAGGGGGCCCTCGGCACAGATACGCAGTATTTT